This TCR beta chain was sequenced during a study of T cell repertoires in cytomegalovirus infection. In the study overall: From public TCR beta signatures came an indication of both CMV infection and matching HLA type.

TCRdb passed the reads through MiXCR, listing each CDR3 protein once. The sample contains some 800,000 distinct CDR3 sequences, over 25% of which appear only once. This clonotype showed up just a few times. The antigen is unknown. Germline V gene lookup returns CDR1 SEHNR and CDR2 FQNEAQ (reference sequence). The CDR3 extends over 18 amino acids. Trimming left V 5 bases short and J 0 bases short, with 17 bases between. Study-wide results and caveats: There were HLA-C-restricted CMV-specific TCR beta clonotypes dominating the ex vivo response.

The chain is built from TRBV7-9 and TRBJ2-6; D ambiguous. The TCR originated in a human donor in good health (CMV status not recorded). Some clones in this sample may be carry-over from other donors' samples. The sample consisted of cultured CD8+ T cells from PBMCs, taken from culture after CMV antigen stimulation. Written as DNA, the CDR3 is TGTGCCAGCAGCGGAAACAAAGACCCGATCTCTGGGGCCAACGTCCTGACTTTC. This sequence encodes CASSGNKDPISGANVLTF.